This entry features one T cell receptor (beta chain) sequence. The antigen remains undetermined. Documented treatment: around 19 received Ad26.COV2.S at low or high dose, single or two shots; roughly five received placebo; per-sample allocation not given. The study sampled participants on day 63 after the first vaccine or placebo injection. This sample was included in a study of Ad26.COV2.S vaccination and SARS-CoV-2 variants. Looking at the study overall: COV1001, an Ad26.COV2.S trial, supplied this vaccine-arm donor. The authors gave Ad26.COV2.S intramuscularly, either once or twice 56 days apart. Study-level findings and limits: After vaccination, substantial breadth of spike-specific CD8+ and CD4+ responses was reported.

V was clipped by 1 base and J by 0 bases, with 4 bases between them. The CDR3 is made up of 14 amino acids. Germline V gives CDR1 SGHTA, CDR2 FQGNSA. TCRdb's table, derived via immunoSEQ multiplex PCR, lists solely in-frame clones and lacks some. This table holds roughly 420,000 clones, roughly 87% found once. This receptor was obtained from a person between 18 and 65 years old who received the Ad26.COV2.S COVID-19 vaccine or a placebo. Specimen: peripheral blood, collected in a trial of Ad26.COV2.S vaccine versus placebo. The chain uses TRBV7-2 and TRBJ1-5; D remains unclear. CDR3 residues: CASSLVGSNQPQHF. Written as DNA, the CDR3 is TGTGCCAGCAGCTTAGTCGGTAGCAATCAGCCCCAGCATTTT.